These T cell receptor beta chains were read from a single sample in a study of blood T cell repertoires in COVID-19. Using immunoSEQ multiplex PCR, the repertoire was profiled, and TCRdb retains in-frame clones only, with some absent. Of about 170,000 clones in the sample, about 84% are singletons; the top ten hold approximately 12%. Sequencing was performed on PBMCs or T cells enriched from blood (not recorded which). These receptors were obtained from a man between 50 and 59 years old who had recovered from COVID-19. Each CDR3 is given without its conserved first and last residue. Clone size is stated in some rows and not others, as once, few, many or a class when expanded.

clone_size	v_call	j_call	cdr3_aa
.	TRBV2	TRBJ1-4	ASSEAARQGKLF
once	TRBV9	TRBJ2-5	ASSVDQGVRETQY
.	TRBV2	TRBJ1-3	ASSQGPTGAGNTIY
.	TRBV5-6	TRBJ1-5	ASSLGTGDSGNQPQH
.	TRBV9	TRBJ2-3	ASSVRAGGFTDTQY
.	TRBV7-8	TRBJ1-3	ASSFRDRTLGNTIY
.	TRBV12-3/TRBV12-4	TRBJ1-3	ASSQGNTIY
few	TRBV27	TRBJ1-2	ASRRAGGDGYT
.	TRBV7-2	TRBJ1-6	ASSVRGNSNSPLH
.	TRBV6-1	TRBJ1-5	ASSEGTGNFQPQH
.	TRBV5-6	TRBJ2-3	ASSSGGQGPTDTQY
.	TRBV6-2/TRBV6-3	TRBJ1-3	ASSYFIQGSGNTIY
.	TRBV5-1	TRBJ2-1	ASSYQGTYNEQF
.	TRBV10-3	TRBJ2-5	AISRGGQETQY
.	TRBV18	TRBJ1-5	ASSPQQGAQQPQH
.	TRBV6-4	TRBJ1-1	ASSYRGSPVMNTEAF
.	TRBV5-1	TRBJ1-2	ASSLEVVRGSGYT
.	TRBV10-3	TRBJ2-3	AIANTIPAATQY
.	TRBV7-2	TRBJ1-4	ASSLEGQGAWSNEKLF
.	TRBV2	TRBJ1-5	ASAQEYSNQPQH
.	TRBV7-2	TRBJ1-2	ASSSRQANYGYT
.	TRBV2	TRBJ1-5	ASRGWDRGDQPQH
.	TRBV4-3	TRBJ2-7	ASSLGRQGRDEQY
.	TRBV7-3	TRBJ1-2	ASSPLGAGDYGYT
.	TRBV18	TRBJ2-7	ASSLESSYEQY
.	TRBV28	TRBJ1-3	ASLGRTGSGNTIY
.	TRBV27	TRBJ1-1	ASSARDRTTDVF
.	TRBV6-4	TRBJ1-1	ASSDSLAPGENTEAF
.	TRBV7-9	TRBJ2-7	ASSLANSDHEQY
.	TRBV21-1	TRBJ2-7	ASSSLEGGTYEQY
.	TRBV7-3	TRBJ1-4	ASTFPGSALTYEKLF
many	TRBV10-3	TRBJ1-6	AISPQGSGYNSPLH
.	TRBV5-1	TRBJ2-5	ASSETSGGETQY
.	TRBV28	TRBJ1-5	ASSSHGGGNQPQH
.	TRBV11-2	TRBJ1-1	ASSLSYTEAF
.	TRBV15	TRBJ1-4	ATLGGGKLF
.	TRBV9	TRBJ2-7	ASSGLEGVEQY
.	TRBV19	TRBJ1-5	ASSMGGGAQPQH
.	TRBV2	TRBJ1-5	ASVQDGNQPQH
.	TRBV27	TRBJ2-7	ASSPTPGLASPREQY